This T cell receptor (beta chain) was captured in a study of regulatory T cells in long-lasting Graves disease. V was clipped by 4 bases and J by 3 bases; unmatched bases: 6. In germline, CDR1 is KGHDR, CDR2 SFDVKD. The CDR3 length is 15 residues. Library construction for TCR beta used iRepertoire HTBI primers and Arm-PCR of CDR3 regions. In TCRdb, the multiplex PCR reads were re-called with MiXCR into one record per CDR3 protein. Altogether hundreds of thousands of distinct CDR3 sequences are present, over 15% being singletons, with the ten largest covering about 32%. This clonotype was recorded a few times. Documented time point: newly diagnosed GD, antithyroid drugs for less than 3 months. Isolated PBMC RNA provided the starting material for the TCR library. Separately, the same data were catalogued under a study of T cells in Graves' hyperthyroidism and ophthalmopathy. That study reports: Graves' hyperthyroidism qualified as stable when ophthalmopathy did not progress within 18 months. The primer set for the first-round RT-PCR of the TCR CDR3 was HTBI.

The V and J genes are TRBV24-1 and TRBJ2-7; 9 bases are a match to TRBD1. The TCR was taken from a middle-aged man with Graves disease. The source was peripheral blood mononuclear cells (PBMCs), collected at new diagnosis, from a patient treated with antithyroid drugs. In DNA, the CDR3 is TGTGCCACCAGTGAGAGGACAGGGGCGGGCTACGAGCAGTACTTC. Translation gives CATSERTGAGYEQYF.